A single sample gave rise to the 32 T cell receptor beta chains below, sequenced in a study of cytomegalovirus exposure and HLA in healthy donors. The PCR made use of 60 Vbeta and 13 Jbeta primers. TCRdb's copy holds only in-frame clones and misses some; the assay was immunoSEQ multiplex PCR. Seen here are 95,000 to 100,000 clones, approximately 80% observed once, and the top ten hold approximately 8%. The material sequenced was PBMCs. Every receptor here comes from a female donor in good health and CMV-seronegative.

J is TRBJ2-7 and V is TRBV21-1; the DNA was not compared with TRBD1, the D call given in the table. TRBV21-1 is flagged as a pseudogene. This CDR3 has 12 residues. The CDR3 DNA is TGTGCCAGCAGCAAAGACACCTACGAGCAGTACTTC. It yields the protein CASSKDTYEQYF.

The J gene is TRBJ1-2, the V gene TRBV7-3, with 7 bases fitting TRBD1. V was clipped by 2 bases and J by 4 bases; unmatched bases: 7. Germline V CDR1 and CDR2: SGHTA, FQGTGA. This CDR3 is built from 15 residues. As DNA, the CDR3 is TGTGCCAGCAGCTTATTTGACAGGGAGAGCTATGGCTACACCTTC. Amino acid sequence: CASSLFDRESYGYTF.

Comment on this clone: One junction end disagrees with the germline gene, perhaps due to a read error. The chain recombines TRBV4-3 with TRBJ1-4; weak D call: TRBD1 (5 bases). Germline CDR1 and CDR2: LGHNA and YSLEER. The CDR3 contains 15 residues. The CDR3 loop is CASSHHLEQERKTVF. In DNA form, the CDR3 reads TGCGCCAGCAGCCACCACCTCGAACAGGAGCGAAAAACTGTTTTT.

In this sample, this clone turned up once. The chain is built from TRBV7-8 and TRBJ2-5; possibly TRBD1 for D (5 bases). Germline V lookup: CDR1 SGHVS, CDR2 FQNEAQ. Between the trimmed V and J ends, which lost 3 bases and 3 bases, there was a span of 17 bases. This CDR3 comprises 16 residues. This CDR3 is CASSFGARYPKETQYF. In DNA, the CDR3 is TGTGCCAGCAGCTTTGGGGCCAGATATCCTAAAGAGACCCAGTACTTC.

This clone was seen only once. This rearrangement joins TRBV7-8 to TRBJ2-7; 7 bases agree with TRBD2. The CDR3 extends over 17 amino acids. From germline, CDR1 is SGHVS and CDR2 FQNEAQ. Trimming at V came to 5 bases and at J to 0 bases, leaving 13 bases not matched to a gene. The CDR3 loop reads CASSLVPLRGDSYEQYF. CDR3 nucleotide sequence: TGTGCCAGCAGCCTGGTCCCGTTACGGGGGGACTCCTACGAGCAGTACTTC.

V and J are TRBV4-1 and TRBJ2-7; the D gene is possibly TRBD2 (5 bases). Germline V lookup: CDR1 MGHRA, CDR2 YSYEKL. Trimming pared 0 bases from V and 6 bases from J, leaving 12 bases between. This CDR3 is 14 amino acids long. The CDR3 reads CASSQDPGFLEQYF. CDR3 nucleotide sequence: TGCGCCAGCAGCCAAGATCCGGGGTTTCTCGAGCAGTACTTC.

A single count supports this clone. In DNA form, the CDR3 reads TGTGCCAGCAGCTTGTTAGAGGGGGCGTACTATGGCTACACCTTC. As protein: CASSLLEGAYYGYTF. This rearrangement joins TRBV5-6 to TRBJ1-2; 7 bases fit TRBD1. CDR1 and CDR2 from the germline V gene are SGHDT and YYEEEE. V shed 1 base and J 3 bases; nucleotides not matched to a gene: 6. The CDR3 spans 15 residues.

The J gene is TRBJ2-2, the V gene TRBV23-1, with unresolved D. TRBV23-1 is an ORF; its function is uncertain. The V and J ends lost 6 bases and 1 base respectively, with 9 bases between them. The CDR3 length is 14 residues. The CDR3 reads CASSPTLNTGELFF. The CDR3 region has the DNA TGCGCCAGCAGCCCCACTTTGAACACCGGGGAGCTGTTTTTT.

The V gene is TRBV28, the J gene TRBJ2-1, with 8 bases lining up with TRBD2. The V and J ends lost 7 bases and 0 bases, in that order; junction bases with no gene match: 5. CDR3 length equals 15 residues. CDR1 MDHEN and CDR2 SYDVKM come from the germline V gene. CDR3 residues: CASTRGESSYNEQFF. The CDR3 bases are TGTGCCAGCACGCGGGGGGAAAGCTCCTACAATGAGCAGTTCTTC.

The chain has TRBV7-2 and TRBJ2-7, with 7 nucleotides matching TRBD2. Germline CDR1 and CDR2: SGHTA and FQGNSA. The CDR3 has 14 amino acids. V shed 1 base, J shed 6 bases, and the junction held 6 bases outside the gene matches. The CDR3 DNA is TGTGCCAGCAGCTTAGGAGCGGGAACGGGCGAGCAGTACTTC. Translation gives CASSLGAGTGEQYF.

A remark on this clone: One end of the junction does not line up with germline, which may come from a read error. CDR3 region: CASSTGLAAETQYF. CDR3 DNA: TGTGCTAGCAGCACTGGACTAGCCGCAGAGACCCAGTACTTC. The chain employs TRBV7-7 and TRBJ2-5, with 8 bases lining up with TRBD2. CDR3 length: 14 residues. Looked up from germline, CDR1 is SSHAT and CDR2 is FNYEAQ (reference sequence).

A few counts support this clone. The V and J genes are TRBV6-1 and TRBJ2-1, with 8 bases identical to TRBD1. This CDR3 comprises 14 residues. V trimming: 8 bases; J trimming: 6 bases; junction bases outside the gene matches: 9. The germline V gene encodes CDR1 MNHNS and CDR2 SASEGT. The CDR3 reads CASSRGTGLNEQFF. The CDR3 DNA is TGTGCCAGCTCAAGGGGGACAGGTCTCAATGAGCAGTTCTTC.

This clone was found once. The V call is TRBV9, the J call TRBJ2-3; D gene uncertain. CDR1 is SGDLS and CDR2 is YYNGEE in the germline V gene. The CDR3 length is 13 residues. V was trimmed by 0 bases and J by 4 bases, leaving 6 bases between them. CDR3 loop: CASSVALSDTQYF. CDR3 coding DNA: TGTGCCAGCAGCGTAGCTCTCTCAGATACGCAGTATTTT.

In DNA form, the CDR3 reads TGTGCCAGCAGCGTAGGTTCGTCAGGGGGGTTCTACGAGCAGTACTTC. Its translation: CASSVGSSGGFYEQYF. The chain couples TRBV9 to TRBJ2-7; D might be TRBD1 (7 bases). Germline lookup yields CDR1 SGDLS and CDR2 YYNGEE. The CDR3 runs to 16 residues. V was shortened by 0 bases and J by 3 bases, with 16 bases between the two germline ends. The full variable domain, in which reference TRBV9 and TRBJ2-7 provide the parts outside the CDR3, is DSGVTQTPKHLITATGQRVTLRCSPRSGDLSVYWYQQSLDQGLQFLIQYYNGEERAKGNILERFSAQQFPDLHSELNLSSLELGDSALYFCASSVGSSGGFYEQYFGPGTRLTVT.

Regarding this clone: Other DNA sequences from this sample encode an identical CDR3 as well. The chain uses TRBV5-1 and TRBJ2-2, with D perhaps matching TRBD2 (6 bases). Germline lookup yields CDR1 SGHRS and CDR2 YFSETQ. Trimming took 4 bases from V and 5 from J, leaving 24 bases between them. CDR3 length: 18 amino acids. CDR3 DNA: TGCGCCAGCAGCCCCCGGCCTAGTGGGGGGTCTCAAACCGGGGAGCTGTTTTTT. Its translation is CASSPRPSGGSQTGELFF.

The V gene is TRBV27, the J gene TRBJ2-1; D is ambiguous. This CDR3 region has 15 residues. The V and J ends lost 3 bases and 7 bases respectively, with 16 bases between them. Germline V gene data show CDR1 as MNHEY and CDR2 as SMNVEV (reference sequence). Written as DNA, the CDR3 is TGTGCCAGCAGTTTCAGCCTAGAGTATCTAAATGAGCAGTTCTTC. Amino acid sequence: CASSFSLEYLNEQFF.

The CDR3 region has the DNA TGTGCCAGCGGCGGGGGGAATAGCAATCAGCCCCAGCATTTT. Residues: CASGGGNSNQPQHF. J is TRBJ1-5 and V is TRBV6-1; a possible D gene is TRBD1 (5 bases). The length of the CDR3 is 14 residues. Trimming took off 8 bases at V and 0 bases at J, with 11 bases between the two ends. CDR1 and CDR2 (germline): MNHNS, SASEGT.

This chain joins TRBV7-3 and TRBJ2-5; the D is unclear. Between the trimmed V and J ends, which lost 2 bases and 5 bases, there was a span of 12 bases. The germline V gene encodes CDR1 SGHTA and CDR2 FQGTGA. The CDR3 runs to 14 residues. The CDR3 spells CASSLGSQFETQYF. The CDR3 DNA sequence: TGTGCCAGCAGCTTAGGCTCGCAGTTCGAGACCCAGTACTTC.

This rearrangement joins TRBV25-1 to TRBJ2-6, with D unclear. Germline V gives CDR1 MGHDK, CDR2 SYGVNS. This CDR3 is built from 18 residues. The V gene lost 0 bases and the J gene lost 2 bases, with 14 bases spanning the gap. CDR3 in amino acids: CASSEYQGERAGANVLTF. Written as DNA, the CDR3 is TGTGCCAGCAGTGAATACCAAGGCGAACGGGCTGGGGCCAACGTCCTGACTTTC. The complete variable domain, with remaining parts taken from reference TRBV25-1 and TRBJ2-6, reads EADIYQTPRYLVIGTGKKITLECSQTMGHDKMYWYQQDPGMELHLIHYSYGVNSTEKGDLSSESTVSRIRTEHFPLTLESARPSHTSQYLCASSEYQGERAGANVLTFGAGSRLTVL.

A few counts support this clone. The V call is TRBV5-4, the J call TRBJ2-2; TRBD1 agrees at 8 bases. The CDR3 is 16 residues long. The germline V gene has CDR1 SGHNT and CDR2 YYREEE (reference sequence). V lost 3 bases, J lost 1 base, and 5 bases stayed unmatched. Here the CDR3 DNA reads TGTGCCAGCAGCTCTTGGACAGGGTGGAACACCGGGGAGCTGTTTTTT. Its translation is CASSSWTGWNTGELFF.

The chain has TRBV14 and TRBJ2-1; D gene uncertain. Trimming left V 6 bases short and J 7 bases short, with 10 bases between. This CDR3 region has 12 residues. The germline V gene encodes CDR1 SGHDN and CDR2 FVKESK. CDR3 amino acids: CASSYYGNEQFF. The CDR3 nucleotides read TGTGCCAGCAGTTATTACGGGAATGAGCAGTTCTTC.

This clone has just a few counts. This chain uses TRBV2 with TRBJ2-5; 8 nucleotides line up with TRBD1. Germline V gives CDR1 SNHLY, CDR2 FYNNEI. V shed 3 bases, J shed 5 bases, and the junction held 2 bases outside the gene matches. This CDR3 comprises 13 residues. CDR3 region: CASSEDRDETQYF. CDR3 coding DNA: TGTGCCAGCAGTGAGGACAGGGACGAGACCCAGTACTTC.

CDR3 in amino acids: CASSPKQGSPLTGELFF. CDR3 bases: TGTGCCAGCAGCCCTAAACAGGGCTCACCTCTGACCGGGGAGCTGTTTTTT. V gene TRBV21-1 combines with J gene TRBJ2-2; TRBD1, as called in the table, went unchecked against the DNA. TRBV21-1 is a pseudogene locus. The CDR3 contains 17 residues.

The CDR3 nucleotides read TGTGCCAGCAGCTTAAGGGCCGGGATGGACGGCTACACCTTC. Encoded protein: CASSLRAGMDGYTF. The chain links TRBV7-3 to TRBJ1-2; no clear D. Germline CDR1 SGHTA, CDR2 FQGTGA. Trimming took 1 base from V and 8 from J, leaving 14 bases between them. The CDR3 extends over 14 amino acids.

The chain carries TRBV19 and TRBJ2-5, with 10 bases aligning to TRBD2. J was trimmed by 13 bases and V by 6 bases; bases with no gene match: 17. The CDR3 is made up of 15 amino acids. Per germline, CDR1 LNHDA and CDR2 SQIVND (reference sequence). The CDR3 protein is CASSAPGLATWGLYF. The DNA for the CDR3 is TGTGCCAGTAGCGCTCCGGGACTAGCGACGTGGGGTCTGTACTTC.

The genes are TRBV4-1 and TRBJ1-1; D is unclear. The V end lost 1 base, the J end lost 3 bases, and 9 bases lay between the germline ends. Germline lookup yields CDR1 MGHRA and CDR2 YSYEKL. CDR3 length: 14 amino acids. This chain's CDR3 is CASSQVVADTEAFF. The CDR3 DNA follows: TGCGCCAGCAGCCAAGTGGTGGCAGACACTGAAGCTTTCTTT.

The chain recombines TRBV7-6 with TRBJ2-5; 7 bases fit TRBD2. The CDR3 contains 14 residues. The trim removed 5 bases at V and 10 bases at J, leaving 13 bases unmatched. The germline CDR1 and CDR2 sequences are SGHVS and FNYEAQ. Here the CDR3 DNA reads TGTGCCAGCAGCCTCACGGGGCGGGAGAAGGTCCAGTACTTC. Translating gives CASSLTGREKVQYF.

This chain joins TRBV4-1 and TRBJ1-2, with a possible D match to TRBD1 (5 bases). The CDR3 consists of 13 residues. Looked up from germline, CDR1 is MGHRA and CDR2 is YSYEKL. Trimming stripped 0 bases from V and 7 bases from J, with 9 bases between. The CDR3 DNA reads TGCGCCAGCAGCCAAGACCCCAGGGTTGGCTACACCTTC. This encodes CASSQDPRVGYTF.

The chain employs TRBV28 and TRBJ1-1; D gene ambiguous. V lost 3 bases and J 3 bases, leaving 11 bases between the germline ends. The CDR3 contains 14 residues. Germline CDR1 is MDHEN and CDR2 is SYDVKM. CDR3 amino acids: CASSFGGHDTEAFF. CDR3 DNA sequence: TGTGCCAGCAGTTTCGGAGGTCACGACACTGAAGCTTTCTTT. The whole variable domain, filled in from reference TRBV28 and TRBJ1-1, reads DVKVTQSSRYLVKRTGEKVFLECVQDMDHENMFWYRQDPGLGLRLIYFSYDVKMKEKGDIPEGYSVSREKKERFSLILESASTNQTSMYLCASSFGGHDTEAFFGQGTRLTVV.

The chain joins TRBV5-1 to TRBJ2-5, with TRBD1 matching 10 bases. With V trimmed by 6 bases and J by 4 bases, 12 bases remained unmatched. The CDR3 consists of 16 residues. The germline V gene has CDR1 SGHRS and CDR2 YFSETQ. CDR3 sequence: CASTQPGTGVSETQYF. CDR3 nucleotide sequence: TGCGCCAGCACCCAACCCGGGACAGGGGTTTCAGAGACCCAGTACTTC.

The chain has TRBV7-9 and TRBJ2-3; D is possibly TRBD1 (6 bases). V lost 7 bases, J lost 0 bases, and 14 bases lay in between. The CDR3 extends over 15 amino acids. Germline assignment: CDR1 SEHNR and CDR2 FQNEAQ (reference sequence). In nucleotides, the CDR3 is TGTGCCAGCATTAAAACGAGGGGGAGCACAGATACGCAGTATTTT. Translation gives CASIKTRGSTDTQYF.

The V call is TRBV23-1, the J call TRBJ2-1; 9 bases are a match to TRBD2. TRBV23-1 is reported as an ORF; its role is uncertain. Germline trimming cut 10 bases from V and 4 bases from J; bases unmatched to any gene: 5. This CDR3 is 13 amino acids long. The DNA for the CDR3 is TGCGCCACCTTAGCGGGAGAGTACAATGAGCAGTTCTTC. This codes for CATLAGEYNEQFF.